The clone carrying this T cell receptor (beta chain) was seen at least ten times. This sample was taken from a study of neurological immune-mediated disorders. Stated time point: longitudinal time-point 1 (baseline). This CDR3 region has 14 residues. The germline CDR1 and CDR2 sequences are MNHEY and SVGAGI. V lost 10 bases to trimming and J lost 9 bases; unmatched junction nucleotides: 12. TCRdb re-called the 5' RACE reads with MiXCR, one entry per CDR3 protein. Found here are some 77,000 distinct CDR3 sequences, approximately 14% of them singletons; the top ten hold 4.6%. This chain connects TRBV6-5 to TRBJ1-1; 12 bases fit TRBD1. The clonotype comes from a female donor with HTLV-1-associated myelopathy (HAM/TSP). Input material: PBMCs. The DNA of the CDR3 is TGTGCCACCATACCCGGGACAGGGGGCTTTAAAGCTTTCTTT. Its protein is CATIPGTGGFKAFF.